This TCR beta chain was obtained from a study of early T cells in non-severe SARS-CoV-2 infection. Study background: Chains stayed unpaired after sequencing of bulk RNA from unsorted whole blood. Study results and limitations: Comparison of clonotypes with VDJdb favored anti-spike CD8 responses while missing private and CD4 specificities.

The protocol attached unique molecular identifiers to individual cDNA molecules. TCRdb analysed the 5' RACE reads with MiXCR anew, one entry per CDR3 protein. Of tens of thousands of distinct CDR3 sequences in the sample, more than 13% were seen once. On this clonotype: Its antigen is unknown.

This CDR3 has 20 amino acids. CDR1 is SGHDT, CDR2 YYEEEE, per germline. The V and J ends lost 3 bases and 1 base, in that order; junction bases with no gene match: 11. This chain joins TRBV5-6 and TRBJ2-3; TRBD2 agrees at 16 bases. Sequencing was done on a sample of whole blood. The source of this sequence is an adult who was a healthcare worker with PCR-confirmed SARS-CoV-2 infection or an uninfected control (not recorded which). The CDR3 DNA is TGTGCCAGCAGCTCGACGGGACTAGCGGGAGGGCGTTTAGGCACAGATACGCAGTATTTT. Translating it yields CASSSTGLAGGRLGTDTQYF.